The T cell receptor (beta chain) described here comes from a study of blood T cell repertoires in COVID-19. Looking at the study overall: The study drew acute and convalescent COVID-19 samples from the United States, Italy and Spain. T cells, B-cell-depleted T cells, or PBMCs provided the cDNA or gDNA that served as material.

In the authors' workflow: Cell counts per sample came from amplifying reference gene primers. Sequenced by immunoSEQ multiplex PCR; TCRdb stores in-frame clones only, minus some. The V and J calls and the clone size are those of that table, but D and trimming were determined from the DNA. The data contain tens of thousands of clones, 83% of them singletons. The V end was cut by 8 bases, the J end by 1 base, with 8 bases between. Germline values: CDR1 SGHTA, CDR2 FQGNSA. The CDR3 length is 12 residues. The chain couples TRBV7-2 to TRBJ2-5; D may be TRBD1 (5 bases). Sequencing used peripheral blood. The sequence was collected from a man at least 80 years old with acute or convalescent COVID-19. The CDR3 loop is CASSTVQETQYF. CDR3 sequence (DNA): TGTGCCAGCTCGACAGTCCAAGAGACCCAGTACTTC.